This T cell receptor (beta chain) was sequenced in a study of blood T cell repertoires in COVID-19. Study-wide background: The United States, Italy and Spain supplied acute and convalescent COVID-19 samples. PBMCs, B-cell-depleted T cells, or T cells were the source of the cDNA or gDNA that made up the material.

Germline V gene data show CDR1 as SGHDN and CDR2 as FVKESK. This CDR3 contains 14 residues. The V end was cut by 2 bases, the J end by 6 bases, with 10 bases between. As originally analysed: Amplifying reference gene primers gave estimates of nucleated cell counts. Profiling relied on immunoSEQ multiplex PCR, and the TCRdb table lists in-frame clones only, not all of them. V, J and clone size were drawn from that table, and D and trimming were deduced from the DNA. The sample contains about 150,000 clones, roughly 76% of which appear only once. This receptor was identified in a human donor with acute or convalescent COVID-19. The donor label of this sample is uncertain. Sequencing was carried out using peripheral blood. This chain connects TRBV14 to TRBJ1-4, with a weak D call TRBD1 (6 bases). CDR3 residues: CASSQLPGDEKLFF. Written as DNA, the CDR3 is TGTGCCAGCAGCCAATTACCAGGGGATGAAAAACTGTTTTTT.